This TCR beta chain was obtained from a study of T cell changes during pregnancy in multiple sclerosis. Libraries were prepared by immunoSEQ multiplex PCR; TCRdb keeps only in-frame clonotypes and omits some of them. The table shows some 34,000 clones, with about 92% occurring only once. Looked up from germline, CDR1 is KGHSH and CDR2 is LQKENI. J lost 7 bases, V lost 3 bases, and 4 bases had no gene match. The CDR3 extends over 14 amino acids. This specimen was CD4+ T cells from peripheral blood mononuclear cells, taken in the third trimester of pregnancy. The chain combines TRBV18 with TRBJ2-2, with TRBD1 matching 8 bases. The clonotype originates from a female donor in good health, enrolled as a control in a pregnancy study. Here the CDR3 reads CASSPGQGVGELFF. DNA of the CDR3: TGTGCCAGCTCACCCGGACAGGGTGTCGGGGAGCTGTTTTTT.